A selection of T cell receptor beta chains follows, all from one sample in a study of T cell responses to AZD1222 COVID-19 vaccine. The assay was immunoSEQ multiplex PCR, and TCRdb's table has in-frame clones only and misses some. The table lists tens of thousands of clones, approximately 89% of them singletons, with about 5.7% in the top ten. The sequences come from peripheral blood, collected 28 days after the second AZD1222 dose. The receptors were sampled from an adult who received the AZD1222 COVID-19 vaccine. Each CDR3 is given with its conserved first and last residue. A D gene is named only where the DNA matches it firmly. The listing skips clone size in some rows; elsewhere it reads once, few, many or a size class.

.,.,11,TRBV12-3/TRBV12-4,TRBJ2-7,CASRGYYEQYF,TGTGCCAGCAGGGGATATTACGAGCAGTACTTC
once,TRBD1,16,TRBV27,TRBJ1-3,CASSPSGTGVGNTIYF,TGTGCCAGCAGTCCCTCCGGGACAGGGGTCGGAAACACCATATATTTT
.,.,19,TRBV5-6,TRBJ2-1,CASSSIYGAAPSRTNEQFF,TGTGCCAGCAGCTCCATTTACGGGGCAGCGCCAAGCAGGACCAATGAGCAGTTCTTC
.,.,15,TRBV9,TRBJ1-2,CASSPLGGGPYGYTF,TGTGCCAGCAGCCCATTGGGGGGCGGGCCTTATGGCTACACCTTC
.,.,15,TRBV6-4,TRBJ1-5,CASSDSYPMIRPQHF,TGTGCCAGCAGTGATTCCTACCCTATGATACGGCCCCAGCATTTT
.,.,11,TRBV2,TRBJ2-7,CASSVVGSQYF,TGTGCCAGCAGTGTCGTTGGAAGCCAGTACTTC
once,TRBD2,16,TRBV19,TRBJ2-3,CASSMTGTSGGATQYF,TGTGCCAGTAGTATGACCGGGACTAGCGGGGGGGCAACGCAGTATTTT
.,TRBD1,14,TRBV6-2/TRBV6-3,TRBJ1-2,CASSYVDRVYGYTF,TGTGCCAGCAGTTACGTTGACAGGGTCTATGGCTACACCTTC
.,TRBD2,16,TRBV6-1,TRBJ2-3,CASSEGAGGPTDTQYF,TGTGCCAGCAGTGAAGGAGCGGGGGGGCCGACAGATACGCAGTATTTT
.,TRBD2,14,TRBV6-4,TRBJ2-1,CASSIGTSLNEQFF,TGTGCCAGCAGTATCGGGACTAGCCTCAATGAGCAGTTCTTC
once,.,12,TRBV6-2/TRBV6-3,TRBJ1-2,CASSHPAYGYTF,TGTGCCAGCAGCCACCCAGCTTATGGCTACACCTTC
.,.,15,TRBV19,TRBJ2-1,CASSRQPSSYNEQFF,TGTGCCAGTAGTAGACAGCCGAGCTCCTACAATGAGCAGTTCTTC
.,TRBD2,12,TRBV25-1,TRBJ2-7,CASKAGSYEQYF,TGTGCCAGCAAAGCGGGGTCCTACGAGCAGTACTTC
.,.,14,TRBV30,TRBJ1-5,CAWSPVAENQPQHF,TGTGCCTGGAGCCCTGTGGCAGAAAATCAGCCCCAGCATTTT
once,.,16,TRBV6-2/TRBV6-3,TRBJ1-5,CASSYTGGAANQPQHF,TGTGCCAGCAGTTACACGGGAGGAGCGGCAAATCAGCCCCAGCATTTT